The 29 T cell receptor beta chains below all came from one sample that was sequenced in a study of tumor and adjacent non-tumor tissue in lung cancer (dated by TCRdb to between 2017 and 2018). Library creation used multiplex PCR. Sequencing relied on an Illumina HiSeq 2500. TCRbeta libraries were constructed through three rounds of nested PCR with primers (Table S4) according to protocols adapted from ARM-PCR. The raw public data were reprocessed by TCRdb itself: fastp quality trimming at Q25, MiXCR clonotype calling, in-frame beta chains only. Merged by CDR3 protein, the rows form single entries marked with the most common genes and DNA. In all, the sample holds over 110,000 distinct CDR3 sequences, and around 67% of those were seen once. The ten largest account for roughly 20% of the sample. RNA was extracted from bulk unsorted tissue and checked for quality with a NanoDrop ND-1000 and an Agilent 2100.

Sequencing used lung tumor tissue. The receptors shown here come from a man aged 60 to 75 with small cell lung cancer.

The sample holds one count of this clonotype. V gene TRBV5-4 combines with J gene TRBJ2-6; D is perhaps TRBD1 or TRBD2 (5 bases each). Germline V lookup: CDR1 SGHNT, CDR2 YYREEE (reference sequence). Trimming pared 3 bases from V and 2 bases from J, leaving 6 bases between. The CDR3 loop spans 14 amino acids. The CDR3 loop is CASSWDPGANVLTF. CDR3 bases: TGTGCCAGCAGCTGGGACCCTGGGGCCAACGTCCTGACTTTC.

The chain recombines TRBV7-3 with TRBJ2-1; D remains ambiguous. Per germline, CDR1 SGHTA and CDR2 FQGTGA. The CDR3 sequence is 13 residues long. The germline V and J ends were trimmed by 2 bases and 3 bases, with 5 bases remaining between them. CDR3 in amino acids: CASSLYSYNEQFF. CDR3 nucleotide sequence: TGTGCCAGCAGCTTATACAGCTACAATGAGCAGTTCTTC.

Concerning this clonotype itself: A much larger clone lies a single base off, so this may be a read error. The chain uses TRBV7-8 and TRBJ2-3; 7 positions match TRBD2. The J segment lost 4 bases and the V segment lost 5 bases, leaving 18 bases of the junction unmatched. Germline CDR1 is SGHVS and CDR2 is FQNEAQ. This CDR3 spans 18 amino acids. The CDR3 DNA is TGTGCCAGCAGCCTACGGACTAGAGGGAGGGCCGGGGCAGATACGCAGTATTTT. Translated, it gives CASSLRTRGRAGADTQYF.

For this clonotype: A single base separates this from a much larger clone, so it may be a read error. The rearrangement links TRBV11-2 to TRBJ1-3; D gene ambiguous. Per germline, CDR1 SGHAT and CDR2 FQNNGV. CDR3 length: 16 amino acids. V lost 5 bases and J lost 0, with 14 bases in between. The DNA of the CDR3 is TGTGCCAGCAGCCGGTCCTATGAGAGCTCTGGAAACACCATATATTTT. It encodes CASSRSYESSGNTIYF.

Comments on this clonotype: This could be a read error, since a much larger clone is one nucleotide away. Without the conserved terminal phenylalanine or tryptophan, this CDR3 likely stems from a read error. This chain connects TRBV12-3 or TRBV12-4 to TRBJ1-6, with D possibly TRBD1 on 6 matching bases. Between the trimmed V and J ends, which lost 5 bases and 11 bases, there was a span of 19 bases. The CDR3 runs to 15 residues. The CDR3 loop reads CASSLQGQGAAPLHS. CDR3 coding DNA: TGTGCCAGCAGTCTCCAGGGGCAGGGCGCCGCACCCCTCCACTCT.

Remarks on this clonotype: A much larger clonotype is one base distant, so this may be a read error. V is TRBV20-1 and J is TRBJ2-7, with D perhaps matching TRBD2 (5 bases). The CDR3 loop spans 14 amino acids. Germline V lookup: CDR1 DFQATT, CDR2 SNEGSKA (reference sequence). V lost 1 base to trimming and J lost 5 bases, with 15 bases between them. The CDR3 sequence is CSARGKGAIDEQYF. The CDR3 DNA sequence: TGCAGTGCTAGAGGAAAGGGAGCTATAGACGAGCAGTACTTC.

A remark on this clonotype: Germline is not matched at one junction end, which may reflect a read error. J is TRBJ1-2 and V is TRBV20-1; a weak D match, TRBD1 (5 bases). The CDR3 is 13 residues long. CDR1 and CDR2 from the germline V gene are DFQATT and SNEGSKA (reference sequence). The CDR3 DNA sequence: TGCAGTGCTTCCGGGACTGTTAACTATGGCCACACCTTC. Translated: CSASGTVNYGHTF.

There are a few counts of this clonotype. It may be a read error: a sequence one base away is much more abundant. This chain links TRBV29-1 with TRBJ2-5, with no clear D. This CDR3 has 11 amino acids. Germline lookup yields CDR1 SQVTM and CDR2 ANQGSEA. V lost 6 bases and J lost 6, with 11 bases in between. CDR3 sequence: CSVELGKTQYF. The CDR3 nucleotides read TGCAGCGTGGAGCTTGGGAAGACCCAGTACTTC. The whole variable domain, filled in from reference TRBV29-1 and TRBJ2-5, reads SAVISQKPSRDICQRGTSLTIQCQVDSQVTMMFWYRQQPGQSLTLIATANQGSEATYESGFVIDKFPISRPNLTFSTLTVSNMSPEDSSIYLCSVELGKTQYFGPGTRLLVL.

This clonotype was observed a handful of times. The CDR3 spells CSAISGSETQYF. CDR3 DNA: TGCAGTGCTATTAGCGGGAGTGAGACCCAGTACTTC. The V gene is TRBV20-1, the J gene TRBJ2-5, with 9 bases that match TRBD2. V was clipped by 4 bases and J by 5 bases; unmatched bases: 2. CDR1 DFQATT and CDR2 SNEGSKA come from the germline V gene (reference sequence). The CDR3 runs 12 residues.

This chain connects TRBV5-4 to TRBJ2-1, with TRBD2 identical over 12 bases. There are 17 residues in the CDR3. Germline CDR1 and CDR2: SGHNT and YYREEE (reference sequence). Trimming removed 5 bases from V and 16 bases from J; junction bases left unmatched: 22. CDR3 DNA sequence: TGTGCCAGCAGTCCGTTCTCTAGCGGGAGGGCCTACAATGTGCAATTCTTC. Protein: CASSPFSSGRAYNVQFF. The full variable domain, its missing parts supplied by reference TRBV5-4 and TRBJ2-1, is ETGVTQSPTHLIKTRGQQVTLRCSSQSGHNTVSWYQQALGQGPQFIFQYYREEENGRGNFPPRFSGLQFPNYSSELNVNALELDDSALYLCASSPFSSGRAYNVQFFGPGTRLTVL.

The gene calls are TRBV6-5 and TRBJ2-1; no clear D gene. CDR1 and CDR2 from the germline V gene are MNHEY and SVGAGI. The V gene lost 0 bases and the J gene lost 6 bases, with 12 bases spanning the gap. The CDR3 covers 15 residues. The CDR3 DNA sequence: TGTGCCAGCAGTTACTCCAAGTGGGCTGGCAATGAGCAGTTCTTC. This gives the protein CASSYSKWAGNEQFF.

This clonotype was counted a few times. The V gene is TRBV6-1, the J gene TRBJ2-7; TRBD2 is a possible D gene (6 bases). The germline CDR1 and CDR2 sequences are MNHNS and SASEGT. CDR3 size: 15 residues. The germline V and J ends were trimmed by 1 base and 2 bases, with 12 bases remaining between them. In DNA form, the CDR3 reads TGTGCCAGCAGTGAAGAGGTGTGGGGGGCCTACGAGCAGTACGTC. Translated: CASSEEVWGAYEQYV.

Concerning this clonotype: This sequence may be a read error, since a much larger clone differs from it by one base. The rearrangement joins TRBV6-2 or TRBV6-3 to TRBJ1-1; tentative D call: TRBD1 (5 bases). Germline CDR1 reads MNHEY; CDR2 reads SVGEGT. Trimming removed 6 bases at V and 6 bases at J, with 23 bases between. This CDR3 is 16 amino acids long. The CDR3 bases are TGTGCCAGCAGCTATTCCCGAGATGGGGGAGACGCTGAAGCTTTCTTT. Translating gives CASSYSRDGGDAEAFF.

The V gene is TRBV11-3, the J gene TRBJ2-3, with TRBD2 identical over 16 bases. J lost 4 bases, V lost 9 bases, and 10 bases had no gene match. The germline V gene has CDR1 SGHNT and CDR2 YENEEA. The CDR3 is 17 amino acids. The CDR3 DNA follows: TGTGCCAGTAGCCTAACCGGGACTAGCGGGAGGGCAGATACGCAGTATTTT. The encoded protein is CASSLTGTSGRADTQYF.

To note about this clonotype: A much more abundant neighbour one base away suggests this may be a read error. The V call is TRBV6-5, the J call TRBJ2-3, with D possibly being TRBD2 (5 bases). V gave up 4 bases and J gave up 6 bases, with 17 bases separating them. Germline CDR1 and CDR2: MNHEY and SVGAGI. This CDR3 comprises 15 residues. CDR3 region: CASSFSRDYWDTQYF. The CDR3 DNA follows: TGTGCCAGCAGTTTCTCTAGAGACTATTGGGATACGCAGTATTTT.

To note about this clonotype: A much larger clone lies a single base off, so this may be a read error. The chain has TRBV4-1 and TRBJ2-3; D is unresolved. The CDR3 runs 13 residues. The ends were cut back, 1 base at V and 8 bases at J, with 10 bases in the middle. From germline, CDR1 is MGHRA and CDR2 YSYEKL. This CDR3 is CASSQGGWGTQYF. CDR3 bases: TGCGCCAGCAGCCAAGGAGGATGGGGTACGCAGTATTTT.

Only a few counts were recorded for this clonotype. The CDR3 DNA sequence: TGCGCCAGCAGCCAAGATACACATTCGGGCTATGAGCAGTTCTTC. Its protein product is CASSQDTHSGYEQFF. The chain couples TRBV4-1 to TRBJ2-1; D is undetermined. Germline V CDR1 and CDR2: MGHRA, YSYEKL. The CDR3 loop spans 15 amino acids. The ends were cut back, 0 bases at V and 8 bases at J, with 14 bases in the middle.

V is TRBV6-1 and J is TRBJ2-5; 9 bases agree with TRBD1. This CDR3 has 16 residues. Trimming cost V 4 bases and J 2 bases; bases outside gene matches: 8. Germline loops: CDR1 MNHNS, CDR2 SASEGT. This CDR3 is CASSVTAGTGQETQYF. In DNA form, the CDR3 reads TGTGCCAGCAGTGTAACAGCCGGGACAGGGCAAGAGACCCAGTACTTC.

In the case of this clonotype: This may be a read error, as it is one base from a much larger clone. The chain uses TRBV28 and TRBJ2-3, with 7 bases matching TRBD1. CDR1 is MDHEN, CDR2 SYDVKM, per germline. Trimming removed 7 bases from V and 3 bases from J; junction bases left unmatched: 10. There are 15 residues in the CDR3. CDR3 residues: CASNYPGGFTDTQYF. The CDR3 DNA reads as TGTGCCAGCAATTATCCAGGGGGTTTTACAGATACGCAGTATTTT.

Points on this clonotype: The junction shows a germline mismatch at one end, possibly a read error. This chain connects TRBV14 to TRBJ2-1, with TRBD1 as a possible D gene (6 bases). CDR1 is SGHDN and CDR2 is FVKESK in the germline V gene. The CDR3 is made up of 15 amino acids. The CDR3: CANSQEGTSYNEQFF. For the CDR3, the DNA is TGTGCCAACAGCCAAGAGGGGACATCCTACAATGAGCAGTTCTTC.

This chain links TRBV28 with TRBJ2-5; 8 nucleotides align to TRBD1. Germline V gives CDR1 MDHEN, CDR2 SYDVKM. V was clipped by 5 bases and J by 3 bases; unmatched bases: 14. The CDR3 covers 17 residues. The chain's CDR3 is CASSQTRAGQGKETQYF. The CDR3 DNA is TGTGCCAGCAGTCAAACCCGGGCAGGACAGGGCAAAGAGACCCAGTACTTC.

This clonotype appeared many times. The rearrangement links TRBV4-1 to TRBJ2-3, with 7 positions matching TRBD2. There are 15 residues in the CDR3. Trimming at V came to 1 base and at J to 2 bases, leaving 3 bases not matched to a gene. CDR1 is MGHRA, CDR2 YSYEKL, per germline. The CDR3 nucleotides are TGCGCCAGCAGCCAAGGAGCGGGGTTCACAGATACGCAGTATTTT. Translation gives CASSQGAGFTDTQYF.

For this clonotype: Lacking the conserved final phenylalanine or tryptophan, this CDR3 likely reflects a read error. The chain combines TRBV6-1 with TRBJ2-3; D gene unclear. This CDR3 has 15 amino acids. CDR1 is MNHNS, CDR2 SASEGT, per germline. The CDR3 spells CANSDRGTRTDTQYS. The CDR3 DNA is TGTGCCAACAGTGATCGCGGCACCCGCACAGATACGCAGTATTCT.

Comment on this clonotype: A read error may account for a junction end that differs from germline. The chain recombines TRBV28 with TRBJ2-1; the match to TRBD2 covers 7 bases. The CDR3 loop spans 16 amino acids. The germline CDR1 and CDR2 sequences are MDHEN and SYDVKM. This CDR3 is CASRLSGTNAGNEQFF. The CDR3 DNA reads TGTGCCAGCAGACTGAGCGGGACCAACGCGGGGAATGAACAGTTCTTC.

Many counts were recorded for this clonotype. The CDR3, as DNA: TGTGCCTGGGACAGGGGCTCCTACAATGAGCAGTTCTTC. Its translation is CAWDRGSYNEQFF. V is TRBV30 and J is TRBJ2-1; 8 bases agree with TRBD1. This CDR3 is 13 amino acids long. The germline gives CDR1 GTSNPN, CDR2 SVGIG (reference sequence). V trimming: 5 bases; J trimming: 0 bases; junction bases outside the gene matches: 0.

Regarding this clonotype: Being one base from a much bigger clone, this may be a read error. The chain couples TRBV4-2 to TRBJ2-2; TRBD2 matches at 9 bases. The V gene's germline CDR1 is LGHNA and CDR2 YNFKEQ. This CDR3 is 16 amino acids long. The V gene end was trimmed by 2 bases and the J gene end by 4 bases; junction bases not matched to a gene: 5. The CDR3 bases are TGTGCCAGCAGCCAATATAGACTAGCGGTCACCGGGGAGCTGTTTTTT. It yields the protein CASSQYRLAVTGELFF.

This clonotype has more than one count but fewer than ten. The chain carries TRBV28 and TRBJ2-5, with D hard to call. Germline loops: CDR1 MDHEN, CDR2 SYDVKM. The length of the CDR3 is 12 residues. Between the trimmed V and J ends, which lost 8 bases and 5 bases, there was a span of 12 bases. The CDR3 protein is CASHNPGETQYF. CDR3 nucleotides: TGTGCCAGCCACAACCCCGGGGAGACCCAGTACTTC. The whole variable domain, filled in from reference TRBV28 and TRBJ2-5, reads DVKVTQSSRYLVKRTGEKVFLECVQDMDHENMFWYRQDPGLGLRLIYFSYDVKMKEKGDIPEGYSVSREKKERFSLILESASTNQTSMYLCASHNPGETQYFGPGTRLLVL.

A note on this clonotype: This may arise from a read error, as a much more abundant clone is one base away. In this CDR3 the conserved last residue, phenylalanine or tryptophan, is missing, so a read error is likely. The genes are TRBV13 and TRBJ1-2; D gene ambiguous. Germline V gene sequence: CDR1 PRHDT, CDR2 FYEKMQ (reference sequence). V was cut by 4 bases and J by 3 bases, with 15 bases left in between. The CDR3 has 15 residues. The CDR3 spells CASSSTPTGDYGYTV. The CDR3, as DNA: TGTGCCAGCAGCTCTACACCAACTGGGGACTATGGCTACACCGTC.

Details on this clonotype: This is likely a read error, given that the CDR3 carries no conserved phenylalanine or tryptophan at its end. The V gene is TRBV20-1, the J gene TRBJ2-7; 7 positions match TRBD2. Trimming removed 2 bases from V and 4 bases from J; junction bases left unmatched: 35. The CDR3 extends over 23 amino acids. Germline V gives CDR1 DFQATT, CDR2 SNEGSKA (reference sequence). DNA of the CDR3: TGCAGTGCTAGATATGGTCCCCTCCCCCTACTAGCGCCTATACTTCGGAGACGGTACGAGCAGTACCTC. Its protein is CSARYGPLPLLAPILRRRYEQYL.